This T cell receptor beta chain derives from a study of glioma-infiltrating T cells. Whole-study findings and limits: Tissue-blood divergence was below expectation in non-neoplastic patients, above in gliomas. Tissue and blood shared very few CDR3 sequences.

V lost 5 bases and J lost 4, with 14 bases in between. This CDR3 region has 14 residues. CDR1 ENHRY and CDR2 SYGVKD come from the germline V gene. As to this clonotype: Its matching antigen is unknown.

The iRepertoire nested amplicon-rescue multiplex PCR amplified TCR alpha and beta CDR3s from RNA. For one-step reverse transcription and amplification, 100-400 ng of tissue mRNA or PBMC total RNA was used. TCRdb fed the multiplex PCR reads into MiXCR, producing one record per CDR3 protein. The repertoire holds over 70,000 distinct CDR3 sequences, 20% to 25% seen once, with approximately 6.7% in the top ten. Sequencing used glioma tissue, nonneoplastic brain tissue, or PBMCs (not recorded which). The chain joins TRBV10-3 to TRBJ1-2; perhaps TRBD1 as D (6 bases). This TCR was sampled from a human donor with low-grade glioma or glioblastoma, undergoing nonglioma brain surgery, or in good health (not recorded which). CDR3 region: CAISRQGPGYGYTF. The DNA for the CDR3 is TGTGCCATCAGTAGGCAGGGGCCCGGCTATGGCTACACCTTC.